These 2 T cell receptor beta chains share one sample of origin, sequenced in a study of a mutant IDH1 vaccine in newly diagnosed glioma. This table comes from immunoSEQ multiplex PCR, and its TCRdb copy is limited to in-frame clones, with some not included. Of 44,000 or so clones listed, approximately 81% are singletons. These TCRs' antigens remain unknown. Time point reported: week 35, safety follow-up. Doses consisted of 300 ug of mutant IDH1 20-mer peptide each, paired with topical imiquimod. This specimen consisted of PBMCs, obtained from a glioma patient whose treatment included an IDH1 peptide vaccine. The receptors originated from a woman aged 40 to 55 with glioma. Some clones in this sample may be carry-over from other donors' samples.

DNA for the CDR3: TGTGCCAGCAGCCAAGATTGGGCAGGGCGTCGGGAAAAACTGTTTTTT. It yields the protein CASSQDWAGRREKLFF. This sequence joins TRBV14 and TRBJ1-4; D possibly corresponds to TRBD1 (5 bases). V dropped 0 bases and J dropped 8 bases, with 16 bases sitting between them. This CDR3 has 16 amino acids. CDR1 is SGHDN, CDR2 FVKESK, per germline.

CDR3 sequence reads: CASSLRGTSGIETQYF. The CDR3 DNA is TGTGCCAGCAGCTTACGGGGGACTAGCGGGATTGAGACCCAGTACTTC. V and J are TRBV7-8 and TRBJ2-5, with 13 bases lining up with TRBD2. CDR1 is SGHVS, CDR2 FQNEAQ, per germline. Trimming cost V 2 bases and J 5 bases; bases outside gene matches: 5. The CDR3 is 16 residues long. Looking up the rest from reference TRBV7-8 and TRBJ2-5 gives the full variable domain: GAGVSQSPRYKVAKRGQDVALRCDPISGHVSLFWYQQALGQGPEFLTYFQNEAQLDKSGLPSDRFFAERPEGSVSTLKIQRTQQEDSAVYLCASSLRGTSGIETQYFGPGTRLLVL.